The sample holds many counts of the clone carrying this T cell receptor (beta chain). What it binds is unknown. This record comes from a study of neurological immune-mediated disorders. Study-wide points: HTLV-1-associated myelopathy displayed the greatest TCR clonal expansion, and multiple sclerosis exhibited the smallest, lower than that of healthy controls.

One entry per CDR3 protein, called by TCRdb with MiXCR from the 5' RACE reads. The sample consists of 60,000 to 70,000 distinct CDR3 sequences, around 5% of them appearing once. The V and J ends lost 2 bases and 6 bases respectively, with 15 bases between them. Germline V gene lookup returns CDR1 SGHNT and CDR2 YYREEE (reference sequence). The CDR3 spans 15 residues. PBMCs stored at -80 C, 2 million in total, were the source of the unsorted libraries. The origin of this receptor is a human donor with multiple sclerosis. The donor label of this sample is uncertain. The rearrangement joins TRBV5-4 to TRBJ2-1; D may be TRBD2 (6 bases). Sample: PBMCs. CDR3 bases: TGTGCCAGCAGCTTCGGAGGGGATAACGGCAATGAGCAGTTCTTC. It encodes CASSFGGDNGNEQFF.